The clone carrying this T cell receptor (beta chain) was observed a few times. Its specificity is unknown. The sample originates from a study of CD8+ T cells in alopecia areata. Overall study: Scoring treated patients' severity relied on the percentage of scalp area affected.

Treatment denoted: oral pan-JAK inhibitor, 5-10 mg twice daily. Alopecia areata patients had lesional scalp punch biopsies and peripheral blood taken from them. It was cDNA, reverse transcribed from extracted RNA, that served as the sequencing template. TCRdb's table, derived via immunoSEQ multiplex PCR, lists solely in-frame clones and lacks some. The table has 200,000 to 250,000 clones, around two fifths seen once. The study, taken as a whole, reports: Compared with mice, patients displayed less clear TCR sharing, possibly for HLA-related reasons.

The CDR3 consists of 12 residues. In germline, CDR1 is MDHEN, CDR2 SYDVKM. Trimming took 5 bases from V and 4 from J, leaving 9 bases between them. J is TRBJ2-7 and V is TRBV28; no clear D. The clonotype originates from a human donor with alopecia areata. This material consisted of CD4+ T cells sorted from blood, taken between weeks 36 and 40, from a patient treated with tofacitinib. DNA of the CDR3: TGTGCCAGCAGTCCCCCCGGTTACGAGCAGTACTTC. Its translation is CASSPPGYEQYF.